This T cell receptor (beta chain) was identified in a study of regulatory T cells in long-lasting Graves disease. Ten or more counts support this clonotype. With iRepertoire HTBI primers and Arm-PCR of CDR3 regions, TCR beta libraries were built. TCRdb recomputed calls from the multiplex PCR reads with MiXCR, one row per CDR3 protein. The sample lists approximately 470,000 distinct CDR3 sequences, less than 25% seen once, with 7.8% in the top ten. Trimming took 1 base from V and 1 from J, leaving 10 bases between them. In germline, CDR1 is SGHAT, CDR2 FQNNGV. The CDR3 extends over 15 amino acids. The time point here: persistent/refractory GD, antithyroid drugs over 5 years with positive TRAb. The TCR library was made from RNA extracted from PBMCs. All patients originated from an endocrinology department located in Xi'an, China.

This receptor was identified in a female donor with Graves disease. The specimen was peripheral blood mononuclear cells (PBMCs), collected when the disease was refractory, from a patient treated with antithyroid drugs. The rearrangement uses TRBV11-2 and TRBJ1-2; TRBD1 might be the D (5 bases). The CDR3 is CASSLAGRGNYGYTF. For the CDR3, the DNA is TGTGCCAGCAGCTTAGCAGGGCGCGGTAACTATGGCTACACCTTC.